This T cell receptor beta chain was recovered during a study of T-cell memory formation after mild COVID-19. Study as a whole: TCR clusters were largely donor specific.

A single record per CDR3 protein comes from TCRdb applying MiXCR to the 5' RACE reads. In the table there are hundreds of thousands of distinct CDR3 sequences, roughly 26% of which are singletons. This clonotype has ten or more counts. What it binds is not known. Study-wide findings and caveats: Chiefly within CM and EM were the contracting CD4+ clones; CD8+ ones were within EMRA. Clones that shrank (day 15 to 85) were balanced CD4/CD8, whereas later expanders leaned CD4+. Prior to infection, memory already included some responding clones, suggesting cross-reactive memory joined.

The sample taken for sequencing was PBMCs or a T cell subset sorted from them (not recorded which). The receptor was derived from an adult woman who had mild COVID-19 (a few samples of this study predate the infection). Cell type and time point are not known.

This CDR3 is CASSLGSADTQYF. The CDR3 coding sequence is TGCGCCAGCAGCTTGGGGAGCGCAGATACGCAGTATTTT. The chain links TRBV5-1 to TRBJ2-3; D is unclear. Trimming removed 0 bases at V and 4 bases at J, with 6 bases between. The CDR3 consists of 13 residues. The germline V gene encodes CDR1 SGHRS and CDR2 YFSETQ.